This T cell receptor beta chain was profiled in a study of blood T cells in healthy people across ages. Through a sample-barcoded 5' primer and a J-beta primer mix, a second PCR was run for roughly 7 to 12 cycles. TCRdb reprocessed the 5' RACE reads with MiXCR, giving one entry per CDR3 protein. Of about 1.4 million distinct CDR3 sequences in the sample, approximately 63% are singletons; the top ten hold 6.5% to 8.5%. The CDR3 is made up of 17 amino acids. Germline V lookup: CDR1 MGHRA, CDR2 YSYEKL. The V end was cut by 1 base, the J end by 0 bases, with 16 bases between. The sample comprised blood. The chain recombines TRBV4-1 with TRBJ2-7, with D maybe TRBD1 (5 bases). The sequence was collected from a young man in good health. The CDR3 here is CASSQGPPQGFSYEQYF. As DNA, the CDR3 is TGCGCCAGCAGCCAAGGCCCCCCGCAGGGTTTCTCCTACGAGCAGTACTTC.